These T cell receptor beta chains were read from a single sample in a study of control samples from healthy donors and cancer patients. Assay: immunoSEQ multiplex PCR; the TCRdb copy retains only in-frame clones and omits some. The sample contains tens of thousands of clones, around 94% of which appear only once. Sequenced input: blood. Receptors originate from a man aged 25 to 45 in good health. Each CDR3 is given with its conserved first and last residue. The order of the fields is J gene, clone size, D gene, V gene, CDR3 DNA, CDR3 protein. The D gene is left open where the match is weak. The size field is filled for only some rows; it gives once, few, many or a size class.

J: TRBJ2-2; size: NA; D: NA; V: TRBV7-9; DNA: TGTGCCAGCAGCTGGGAGGCCACCGGGGAGCTGTTTTTT; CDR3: CASSWEATGELFF
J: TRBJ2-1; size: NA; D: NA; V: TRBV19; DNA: TGTGCCAGTAGTTATCACGGGACAAACTCCTACAATGAGCAGTTCTTC; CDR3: CASSYHGTNSYNEQFF
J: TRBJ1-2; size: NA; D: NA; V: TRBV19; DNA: TGTGCCAGTAGGACGGGCCCCTATGGCTACACCTTC; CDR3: CASRTGPYGYTF
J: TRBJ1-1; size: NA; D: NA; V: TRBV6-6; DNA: TGTGCCAGCAGTTACGCAGAAATAAACACTGAAGCTTTCTTT; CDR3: CASSYAEINTEAFF
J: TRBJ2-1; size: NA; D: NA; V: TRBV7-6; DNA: TGTGCCAGCAGCTGGGGACTTTACAATGAGCAGTTCTTC; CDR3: CASSWGLYNEQFF
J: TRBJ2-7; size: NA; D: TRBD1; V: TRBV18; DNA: TGTGCCAGCTCAGGCTCGGACAGGGGTTCCGAGCAGTACTTC; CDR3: CASSGSDRGSEQYF
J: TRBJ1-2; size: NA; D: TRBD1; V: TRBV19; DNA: TGTGCCAGTAGTATAGAGGGACAGGGTTTGGGTTTGGACTATGGCTACACCTTC; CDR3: CASSIEGQGLGLDYGYTF
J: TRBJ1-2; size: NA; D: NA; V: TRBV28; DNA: TGTGCCAGCAGTCCATCCCTGGGACGGAACAACTATGGCTACACCTTC; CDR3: CASSPSLGRNNYGYTF
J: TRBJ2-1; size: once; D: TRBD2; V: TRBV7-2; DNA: TGTGCCAGCAGCTTAGCGGGAGGGCTAACTGAGCAGTTCTTC; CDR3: CASSLAGGLTEQFF
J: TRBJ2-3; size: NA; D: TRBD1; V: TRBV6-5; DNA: TGTGCCAGCAGCCGGGACAGGGGCACAGATACGCAGTATTTT; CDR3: CASSRDRGTDTQYF
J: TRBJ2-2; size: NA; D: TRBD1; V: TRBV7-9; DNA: TGTGCCAGCAGCCGACAGGGGATTCGGCGGGAGCTGTTTTTT; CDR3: CASSRQGIRRELFF
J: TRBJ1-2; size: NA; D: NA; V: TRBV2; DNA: TGTGCCAGCAGTGGGGGTGGGGCGCATGGCTACACCTTC; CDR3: CASSGGGAHGYTF
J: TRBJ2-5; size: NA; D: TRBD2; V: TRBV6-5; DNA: TGTGCCAGCGCCCGGGGGGATCAAGAGACCCAGTACTTC; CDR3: CASARGDQETQYF
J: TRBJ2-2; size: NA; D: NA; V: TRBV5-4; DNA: TGTGCCAGCAGCACAGGGTACGGCGGGGAGCTGTTTTTT; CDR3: CASSTGYGGELFF
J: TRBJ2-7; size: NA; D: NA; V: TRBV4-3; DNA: TGCGCCAGCAGCCAGGGGGAGCTCGGTAGCTCCTACGAGCAGTACTTC; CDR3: CASSQGELGSSYEQYF
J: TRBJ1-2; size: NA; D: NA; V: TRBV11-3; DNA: TGTGCCAGCAGCCCGGGACCTAGGGATGGCTACACCTTC; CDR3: CASSPGPRDGYTF
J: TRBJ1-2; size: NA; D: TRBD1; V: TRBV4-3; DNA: TGCGCCAGCAGCCAAGAAGTGACAGGGAAGAACTATGGCTACACCTTC; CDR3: CASSQEVTGKNYGYTF
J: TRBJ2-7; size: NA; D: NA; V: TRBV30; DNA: TGTGCCTGGAGCGCCACGGCCTACGAGCAGTACTTC; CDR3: CAWSATAYEQYF
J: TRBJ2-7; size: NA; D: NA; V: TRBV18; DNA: TGTGCCAGCTCACAGAGGCCGGACCTCGAGCAGTACTTC; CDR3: CASSQRPDLEQYF
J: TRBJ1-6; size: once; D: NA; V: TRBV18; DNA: TGTGCCAGCTCACCCGAAACCGGGACACCCCTCCACTTT; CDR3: CASSPETGTPLHF
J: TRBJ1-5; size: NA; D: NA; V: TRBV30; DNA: TGTGCCTGGAGTGACTATAGCAATCAGCCCCAGCATTTT; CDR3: CAWSDYSNQPQHF
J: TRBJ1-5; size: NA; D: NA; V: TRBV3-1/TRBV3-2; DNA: TGTGCCAGCAGCCAAGAGTGGCAGGGAAATCAGCCCCAGCATTTT; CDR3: CASSQEWQGNQPQHF
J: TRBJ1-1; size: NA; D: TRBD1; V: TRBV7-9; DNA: TGTGCCAGCAGAAATACAGGGGGAAACACTGAAGCTTTCTTT; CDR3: CASRNTGGNTEAFF
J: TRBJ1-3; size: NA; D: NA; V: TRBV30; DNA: TGTGCCTGGAGTGTTGCTGGAAACACCATATATTTT; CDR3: CAWSVAGNTIYF
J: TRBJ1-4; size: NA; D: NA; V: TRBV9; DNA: TGTGCCAGCAGCTCCTACGCAACTAATGAAAAACTGTTTTTT; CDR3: CASSSYATNEKLFF
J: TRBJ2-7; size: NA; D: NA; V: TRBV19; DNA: TGTGCCAGTAGTCCCTCGGACAGACTTAACTACGAGCAGTACTTC; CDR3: CASSPSDRLNYEQYF
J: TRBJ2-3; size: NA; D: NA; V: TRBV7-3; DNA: TGTGCCAGCAGCACACAGGGATCCTTCGATACGCAGTATTTT; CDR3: CASSTQGSFDTQYF
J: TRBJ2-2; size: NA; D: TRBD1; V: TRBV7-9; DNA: TGTGCCAGCAGCTCAGGGGGCACTAACACCGGGGAGCTGTTTTTT; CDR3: CASSSGGTNTGELFF
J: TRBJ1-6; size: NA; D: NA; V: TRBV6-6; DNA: TGTGCCAGCAGTACGGATAGGACGGCCCTTCCCCTCCACTTT; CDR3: CASSTDRTALPLHF
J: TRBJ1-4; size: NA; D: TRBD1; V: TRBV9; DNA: TGTGCCAGCAGCTCACGGACAGGAGCTACCACAAAAAAACTGTTTTTT; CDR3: CASSSRTGATTKKLFF
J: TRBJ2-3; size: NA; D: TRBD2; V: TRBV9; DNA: TGTGCCAGCAGCGGCCTAGCGGGGACATACACAGATACGCAGTATTTT; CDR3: CASSGLAGTYTDTQYF